This TCR beta chain was profiled in a study of T cell responses to AZD1222 COVID-19 vaccine. The study, taken as a whole, reports: Unmutated variant regions are reportedly the target of nearly half of TCRs that are spike-specific.

Repertoires were generated with immunoSEQ multiplex PCR, while TCRdb's copy carries only in-frame clones and drops some. This sample has 130,000 to 150,000 clones; 80% to 90% occur once, and the top ten carry around 4.9%. A remark on this clone: Antigen specificity is unknown.

Sequencing used peripheral blood, obtained on day 0 of AZD1222 vaccination. The TCR originated in an adult in good health.

CDR3 in DNA: TGTGCCAGCAGCGCAACGGGCCGCACAGATACGCAGTATTTT. Translated, it gives CASSATGRTDTQYF. The gene calls are TRBV9 and TRBJ2-3; D gene uncertain. CDR3 length: 14 amino acids. Germline V CDR1 and CDR2: SGDLS, YYNGEE. V gave up 3 bases and J gave up 1 base, with 9 bases separating them.